This T cell receptor (beta chain) was sequenced in a study of molecular identifiers for immune sequencing clone quantification. Background on the study: In replicates, RNA from around 18,000 or 91,000 naive CD8 cells was divided five ways and four parts were sequenced.

Preparation of the bulk TCR libraries relied on previously described methods and listed TCR primers. In TCRdb, the PCR reads were re-called with MiXCR into one record per CDR3 protein. In the table there are under 650,000 distinct CDR3 sequences, about 20% of which are singletons. Using a CD8+CD4-CCR7+CD45RA+ phenotype, naive CD8 T cells were sorted. Findings and limits, study-wide: Underestimated sizes of highly expanded clones could result from identical TCR molecules that share a barcode.

Trimming shortened V by 7 bases and J by 4 bases, and 7 bases separated the two germline ends. This CDR3 comprises 12 residues. This clonotype was counted only a few times. Its antigen is still unknown. Specimen: naive CD8+ T cells from blood, with Jurkat cell RNA spiked in. Stated subset: FACS-sorted CD8+CD4-CCR7+CD45RA+ naive T cells. V is TRBV12-3 or TRBV12-4 and J is TRBJ1-4; D unresolved. The TCR was taken from a human donor in good health. Some libraries in this study had Jurkat cell RNA spiked in. CDR3 DNA: TGTGCCAGCACGGACGGTAATGAAAAACTGTTTTTT. It encodes CASTDGNEKLFF.